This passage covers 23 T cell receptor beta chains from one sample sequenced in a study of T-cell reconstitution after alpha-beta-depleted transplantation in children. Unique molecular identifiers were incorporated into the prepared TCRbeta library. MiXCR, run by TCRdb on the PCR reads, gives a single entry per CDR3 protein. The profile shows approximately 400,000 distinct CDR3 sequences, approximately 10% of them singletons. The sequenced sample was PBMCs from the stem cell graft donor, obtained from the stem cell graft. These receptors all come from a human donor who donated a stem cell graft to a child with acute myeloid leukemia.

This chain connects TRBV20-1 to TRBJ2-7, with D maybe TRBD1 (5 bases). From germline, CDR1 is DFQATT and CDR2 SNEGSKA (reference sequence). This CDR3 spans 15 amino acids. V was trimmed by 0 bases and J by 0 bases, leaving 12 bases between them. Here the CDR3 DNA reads TGCAGTGCTAGAGATCCCTTGGGGCTCTCCTACGAGCAGTACTTC. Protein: CSARDPLGLSYEQYF.

The CDR3 DNA reads as TGCAGTGTTCTAGCGGGAGCAAGCACAGATACGCAGTATTTT. The encoded protein is CSVLAGASTDTQYF. The chain has TRBV20-1 and TRBJ2-3; 10 bases match TRBD2. The CDR3 sequence is 14 residues long. V was clipped by 7 bases and J by 0 bases; unmatched bases: 4. Germline V gene lookup returns CDR1 DFQATT and CDR2 SNEGSKA (reference sequence).

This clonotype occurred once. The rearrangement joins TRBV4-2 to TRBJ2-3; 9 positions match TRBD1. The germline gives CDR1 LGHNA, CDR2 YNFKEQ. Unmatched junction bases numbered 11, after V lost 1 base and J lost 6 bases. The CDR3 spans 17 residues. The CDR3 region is CASSQAGTGRLHDTQYF. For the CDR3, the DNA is TGTGCCAGCAGCCAAGCAGGGACAGGGCGCCTTCATGATACGCAGTATTTT.

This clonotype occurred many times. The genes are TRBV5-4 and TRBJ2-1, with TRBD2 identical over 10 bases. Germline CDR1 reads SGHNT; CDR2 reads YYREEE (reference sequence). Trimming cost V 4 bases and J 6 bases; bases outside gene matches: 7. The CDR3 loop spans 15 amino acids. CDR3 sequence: CASSSSGGLINEQFF. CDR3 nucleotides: TGTGCCAGCAGCAGTAGCGGGGGGCTGATCAATGAGCAGTTCTTC. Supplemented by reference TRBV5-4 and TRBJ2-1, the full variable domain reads ETGVTQSPTHLIKTRGQQVTLRCSSQSGHNTVSWYQQALGQGPQFIFQYYREEENGRGNFPPRFSGLQFPNYSSELNVNALELDDSALYLCASSSSGGLINEQFFGPGTRLTVL.

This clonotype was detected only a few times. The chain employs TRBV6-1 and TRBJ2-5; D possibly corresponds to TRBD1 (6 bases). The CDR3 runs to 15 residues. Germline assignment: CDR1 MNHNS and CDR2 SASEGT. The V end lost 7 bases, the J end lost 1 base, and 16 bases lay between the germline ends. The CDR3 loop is CASTRTSGVQETQYF. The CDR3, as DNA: TGTGCCAGCACACGCACCTCAGGGGTCCAAGAGACCCAGTACTTC.

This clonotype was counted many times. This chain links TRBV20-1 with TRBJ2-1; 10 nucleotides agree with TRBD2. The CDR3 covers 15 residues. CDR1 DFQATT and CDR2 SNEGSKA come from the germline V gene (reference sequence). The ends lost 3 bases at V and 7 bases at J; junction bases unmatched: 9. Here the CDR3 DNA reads TGCAGTGCTAGCCCCCTAGCGGGAGTTCGTAATGAGCAGTTCTTC. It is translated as CSASPLAGVRNEQFF.

In nucleotides, the CDR3 is TGTGCCAGCAGTGCGGGAACTAGCACAGATACGCAGTATTTT. This codes for CASSAGTSTDTQYF. The chain joins TRBV6-1 to TRBJ2-3, with D maybe TRBD2 (5 bases). The germline V gene encodes CDR1 MNHNS and CDR2 SASEGT. V was clipped by 4 bases and J by 0 bases, with 8 bases between them. The CDR3 loop spans 14 amino acids.

For the CDR3, the DNA is TGCAGCGTTGAGGGCAGCCTCTCTGGGGCCAACGTCCTGACTTTC. Protein sequence: CSVEGSLSGANVLTF. The chain carries TRBV29-1 and TRBJ2-6; D unclear. Per germline, CDR1 SQVTM and CDR2 ANQGSEA. The CDR3 contains 15 residues. The V end was cut by 3 bases, the J end by 0 bases, with 9 bases between.

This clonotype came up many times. This CDR3 is CASSQGSGGAYNEQFF. In DNA, the CDR3 is TGTGCCAGCAGCCAAGGGAGCGGGGGGGCTTACAATGAGCAGTTCTTC. The V gene is TRBV4-2, the J gene TRBJ2-1; 10 bases agree with TRBD2. J was trimmed by 4 bases and V by 1 base; bases with no gene match: 4. The CDR3 spans 16 residues. Germline V CDR1 and CDR2: LGHNA, YNFKEQ.

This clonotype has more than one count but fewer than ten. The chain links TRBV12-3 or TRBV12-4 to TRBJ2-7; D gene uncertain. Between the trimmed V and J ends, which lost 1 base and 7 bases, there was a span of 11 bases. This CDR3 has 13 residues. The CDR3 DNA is TGTGCCAGCAGTTTAGACCCCTCGGAAGAGCAGTACGTC. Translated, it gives CASSLDPSEEQYV.

CDR3 DNA: TGTGCCAGCAGCCAGGAGGGTTTAGGGGAGCTGTTTTTT. Translation: CASSQEGLGELFF. The V gene is TRBV5-6, the J gene TRBJ2-2; the D gene is possibly TRBD2 (6 bases). The V gene's germline CDR1 is SGHDT and CDR2 YYEEEE. Trimming took 4 bases from V and 8 from J, leaving 12 bases between them. The CDR3 is 13 residues long.

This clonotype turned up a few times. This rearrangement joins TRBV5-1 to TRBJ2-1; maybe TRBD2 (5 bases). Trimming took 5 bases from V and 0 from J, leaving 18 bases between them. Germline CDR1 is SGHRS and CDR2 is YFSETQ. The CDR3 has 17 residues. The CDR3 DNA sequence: TGCGCCAGCAGACCGGCCCGGACTTCCAACTCCTACAATGAGCAGTTCTTC. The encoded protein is CASRPARTSNSYNEQFF.

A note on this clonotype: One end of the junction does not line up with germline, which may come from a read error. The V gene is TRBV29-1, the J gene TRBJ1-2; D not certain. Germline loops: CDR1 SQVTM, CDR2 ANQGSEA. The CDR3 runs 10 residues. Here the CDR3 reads CSVSKDGSCF. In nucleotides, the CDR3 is TGCAGCGTGTCTAAGGACGGGTCTTGCTTC.

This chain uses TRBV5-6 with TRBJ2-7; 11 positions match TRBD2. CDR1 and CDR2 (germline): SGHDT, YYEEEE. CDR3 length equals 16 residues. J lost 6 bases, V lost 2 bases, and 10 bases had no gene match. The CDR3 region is CASSLLGTSGRREQYF. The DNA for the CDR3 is TGTGCCAGCAGCTTACTTGGAACTAGCGGGAGACGCGAGCAGTACTTC.

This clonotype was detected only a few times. Here the CDR3 reads CASSGVRHETQYF. The CDR3 bases are TGCGCCAGCAGTGGGGTCCGGCATGAGACCCAGTACTTC. This chain uses TRBV10-2 with TRBJ2-5; no definite D call. Germline CDR1 reads WSHSY; CDR2 reads SAAADI. The CDR3 runs to 13 residues. V was shortened by 4 bases and J by 5 bases, with 11 bases between the two germline ends.

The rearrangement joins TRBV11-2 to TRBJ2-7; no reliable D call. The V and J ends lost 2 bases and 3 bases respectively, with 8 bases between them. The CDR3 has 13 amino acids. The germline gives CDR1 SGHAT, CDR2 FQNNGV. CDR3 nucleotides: TGTGCCAGCAGCTTAAACCCGGGCTACGAGCAGTACGTC. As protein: CASSLNPGYEQYV.

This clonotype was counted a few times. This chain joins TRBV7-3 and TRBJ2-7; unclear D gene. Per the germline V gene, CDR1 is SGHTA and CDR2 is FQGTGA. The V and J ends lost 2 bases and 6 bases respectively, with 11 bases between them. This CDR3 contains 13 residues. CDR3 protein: CASSLGVSGEQYF. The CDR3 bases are TGTGCCAGCAGCTTAGGGGTATCGGGCGAGCAGTACTTC.

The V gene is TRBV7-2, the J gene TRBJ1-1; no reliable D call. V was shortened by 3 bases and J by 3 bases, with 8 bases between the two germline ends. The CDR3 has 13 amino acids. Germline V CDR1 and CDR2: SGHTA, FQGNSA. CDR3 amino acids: CASSFEYYTEAFF. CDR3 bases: TGTGCCAGCAGCTTTGAATATTACACTGAAGCTTTCTTT.

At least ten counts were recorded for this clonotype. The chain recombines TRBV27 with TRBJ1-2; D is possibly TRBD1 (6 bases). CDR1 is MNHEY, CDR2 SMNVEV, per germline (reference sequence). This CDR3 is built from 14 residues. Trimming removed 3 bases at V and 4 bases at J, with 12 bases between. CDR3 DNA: TGTGCCAGCAGTTTGACGGGGGCGACCTATGGCTACACCTTC. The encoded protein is CASSLTGATYGYTF.

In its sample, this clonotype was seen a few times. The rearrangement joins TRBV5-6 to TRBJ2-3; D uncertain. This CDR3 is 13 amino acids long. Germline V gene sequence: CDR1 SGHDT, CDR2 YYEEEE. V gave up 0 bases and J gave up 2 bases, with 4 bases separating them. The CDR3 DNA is TGTGCCAGCAGCTTGGACGTCACAGATACGCAGTATTTT. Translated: CASSLDVTDTQYF.

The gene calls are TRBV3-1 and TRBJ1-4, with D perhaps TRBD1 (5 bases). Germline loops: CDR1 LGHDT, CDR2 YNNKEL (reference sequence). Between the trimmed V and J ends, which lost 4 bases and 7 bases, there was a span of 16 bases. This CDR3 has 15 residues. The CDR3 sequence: CASSLQGQYGEKLFF. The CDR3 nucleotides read TGTGCCAGCAGCCTCCAGGGCCAATACGGTGAAAAACTGTTTTTT.

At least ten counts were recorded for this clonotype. The CDR3 loop is CASSFSRGTDTQYF. The CDR3 DNA follows: TGTGCCAGCAGTTTTAGTAGGGGGACAGATACGCAGTATTTT. The chain joins TRBV12-3 or TRBV12-4 to TRBJ2-3, with a weak D call TRBD1 (6 bases). V lost 3 bases and J 3 bases, leaving 10 bases between the germline ends. CDR3 length equals 14 residues.

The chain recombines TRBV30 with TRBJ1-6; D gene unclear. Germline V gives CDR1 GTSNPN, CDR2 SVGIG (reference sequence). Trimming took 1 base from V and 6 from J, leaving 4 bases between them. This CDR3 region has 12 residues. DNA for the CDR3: TGTGCCTGGAGTGACGGTAATTCACCCCTCCACTTT. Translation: CAWSDGNSPLHF. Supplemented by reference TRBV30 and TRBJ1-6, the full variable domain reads SQTIHQWPATLVQPVGSPLSLECTVEGTSNPNLYWYRQAAGRGLQLLFYSVGIGQISSEVPQNLSASRPQDRQFILSSKKLLLSDSGFYLCAWSDGNSPLHFGNGTRLTVT.